This is a list of T cell receptor beta chains from one sample in a study of Graves' ophthalmopathy and Graves' hyperthyroidism. TCRdb re-called the multiplex PCR reads with MiXCR, one entry per CDR3 protein. The sample lists about 16,000 distinct CDR3 sequences; more than 45% were seen once. Sequenced: peripheral blood. These receptors were taken from a woman aged 40-49 years with stable Graves' hyperthyroidism. The CDR3 runs from the conserved cysteine through the conserved F or W.

>TRBJ2-5|12|TRBV25-1
CASSTTGYPQYF
>TRBJ2-7|13|TRBV6-2/TRBV6-3
CASSYSGAFEQYF
>TRBJ1-1|12|TRBV10-3
CAISENGIEAFF
>TRBJ2-7|15|TRBV20-1
CSALRGSGFSYEQYF
>TRBJ1-1|17|TRBV6-1
CASSEAPGGSMNTEAFF
>TRBJ2-5|16|TRBV19
CASSISPGQDQETQYF
>TRBJ1-2|15|TRBV29-1
CSVEPIESANYGYTF
>TRBJ2-1|17|TRBV5-6
CASSLEGTGFRDNEQFF
>TRBJ1-5|14|TRBV4-1
CASSRLGGNQPQHF
>TRBJ2-7|20|TRBV7-9
CASSLGPTGLASRGSYEQYF
>TRBJ1-5|13|TRBV12-3/TRBV12-4
CASSDQGDAPQHF
>TRBJ2-1|17|TRBV12-3/TRBV12-4
CASSLADSLTTYNEQFF
>TRBJ2-7|15|TRBV20-1
CSASSTAGASYEQYF
>TRBJ2-3|15|TRBV2
CASSEQDRHTDTQYF
>TRBJ2-5|13|TRBV5-4
CASTGTGKETQYF
>TRBJ1-5|14|TRBV24-1
CASSYGRNNQPLHF